The 26 T cell receptor beta chains below come from one sample, sequenced in a study of T-cell memory formation after mild COVID-19. TCRdb used MiXCR to reprocess the 5' RACE reads, holding one entry per CDR3 protein. The sample consists of 450,000 to 700,000 distinct CDR3 sequences, more than 15% of them appearing once. The specimen was PBMCs or a T cell subset sorted from them (not recorded which). These receptors all stem from an adult woman who had mild COVID-19 (a few samples of this study predate the infection). Cell type and time point are not known.

This chain uses TRBV11-2 with TRBJ2-1; maybe TRBD2 (6 bases). V lost 0 bases and J 4 bases, leaving 10 bases between the germline ends. The CDR3 contains 15 residues. Germline V lookup: CDR1 SGHAT, CDR2 FQNNGV. The CDR3 DNA follows: TGTGCCAGCAGCTTAGAGGGACTGGAGTACAATGAGCAGTTCTTC. It translates to CASSLEGLEYNEQFF.

The chain joins TRBV30 to TRBJ2-3; D gene uncertain. Germline CDR1 reads GTSNPN; CDR2 reads SVGIG (reference sequence). CDR3 length: 12 amino acids. The CDR3, as DNA: TGTGGCACAACTGAGATCACAGATACGCAGTATTTT. The encoded protein is CGTTEITDTQYF.

This clonotype was counted only a few times. The chain combines TRBV7-3 with TRBJ1-6; D is possibly TRBD1 (6 bases). This CDR3 is 16 amino acids long. CDR1 is SGHTA and CDR2 is FQGTGA in the germline V gene. V lost 4 bases, J lost 7 bases, and 17 bases lay in between. CDR3 nucleotides: TGTGCCAGCAGCTCCGGACAGCCCCTGGGGAATTCACCCCTCCACTTT. Translated: CASSSGQPLGNSPLHF.

J is TRBJ1-5 and V is TRBV12-3 or TRBV12-4, with D perhaps TRBD1 (6 bases). Trimming shortened V by 7 bases and J by 7 bases, and 20 bases separated the two germline ends. This CDR3 has 15 amino acids. The CDR3 DNA sequence: TGTGCCAGCACGACCCGGACAGCCTCGGGACAGCCCCAGCATTTT. Its translation: CASTTRTASGQPQHF.

This clonotype turned up a few times. This sequence joins TRBV6-5 and TRBJ1-2; D is ambiguous. The CDR3 extends over 13 amino acids. The V gene lost 5 bases and the J gene lost 4 bases, with 11 bases spanning the gap. From germline, CDR1 is MNHEY and CDR2 SVGAGI. In DNA, the CDR3 is TGTGCCAGCAGTCCTCAAGCGGTCTATGGCTACACCTTC. This sequence encodes CASSPQAVYGYTF.

The count of this clonotype is one. The V and J genes are TRBV2 and TRBJ1-2, with 7 bases fitting TRBD1. Per germline, CDR1 SNHLY and CDR2 FYNNEI. With V trimmed by 5 bases and J by 4 bases, 13 bases remained unmatched. There are 16 residues in the CDR3. For the CDR3, the DNA is TGTGCCAGCAGTTTAGCCGCTCAGGGGGGATCCTATGGCTACACCTTC. Amino acids: CASSLAAQGGSYGYTF.

This clonotype occurred a few times. The chain is built from TRBV19 and TRBJ2-3; D could derive from TRBD1 or TRBD2 (5 bases each). The CDR3 consists of 15 residues. The V gene lost 5 bases and the J gene lost 0 bases, with 12 bases spanning the gap. Germline CDR1 is LNHDA and CDR2 is SQIVND (reference sequence). The CDR3 DNA reads as TGTGCCAGTAGTCGACTGGGGACCAGCACAGATACGCAGTATTTT. Amino acids: CASSRLGTSTDTQYF.

The chain carries TRBV19 and TRBJ2-3; weak D call: TRBD1 (6 bases). The length of the CDR3 is 16 residues. Germline CDR1 is LNHDA and CDR2 is SQIVND (reference sequence). Trimming stripped 4 bases from V and 4 bases from J, with 18 bases between. DNA of the CDR3: TGTGCCAGTAGTAGAGGTGGGGGCAGGGAGTCAGATACGCAGTATTTT. Residues: CASSRGGGRESDTQYF.

The V call is TRBV7-2, the J call TRBJ2-5, with 8 bases lining up with TRBD2. The J segment lost 4 bases and the V segment lost 4 bases, leaving 11 bases of the junction unmatched. CDR3 length: 16 residues. Germline V CDR1 and CDR2: SGHTA, FQGNSA. The CDR3 region is CASSSYNRGGGETQYF. The CDR3 region has the DNA TGTGCCAGCAGCTCATATAATCGGGGGGGTGGAGAGACCCAGTACTTC.

In this sample, this clonotype turned up a few times. The chain couples TRBV6-6 to TRBJ2-3; D remains unclear. Trimming left V 2 bases short and J 0 bases short, with 12 bases between. The CDR3 runs 16 residues. CDR1 and CDR2 from the germline V gene are MNHNY and SVGAGI (reference sequence). The CDR3 sequence: CASSYHTDTSTDTQYF. CDR3 nucleotides: TGTGCCAGCAGTTACCACACGGATACTAGCACAGATACGCAGTATTTT.

The sample holds many counts of this clonotype. This sequence joins TRBV20-1 and TRBJ2-1; D remains unclear. This CDR3 region has 11 residues. Germline V lookup: CDR1 DFQATT, CDR2 SNEGSKA (reference sequence). V was pared by 2 bases and J by 6 bases, with 5 bases between. The CDR3 protein is CSARLGNEQFF. In nucleotides, the CDR3 is TGCAGTGCTAGACTCGGCAATGAGCAGTTCTTC.

In this sample, this clonotype turned up once. This chain connects TRBV3-1 to TRBJ2-1; D possibly corresponds to TRBD1 (5 bases). Trimming left V 0 bases short and J 5 bases short, with 11 bases between. The CDR3 extends over 15 amino acids. Germline CDR1 is LGHDT and CDR2 is YNNKEL (reference sequence). CDR3 nucleotides: TGTGCCAGCAGCCAAGAGGGGCTAGTAAACAATGAGCAGTTCTTC. Its translation: CASSQEGLVNNEQFF.

This rearrangement joins TRBV4-2 to TRBJ2-7, with 9 bases fitting TRBD1. This CDR3 contains 16 residues. V trimming: 4 bases; J trimming: 0 bases; junction bases outside the gene matches: 7. The germline V gene encodes CDR1 LGHNA and CDR2 YNFKEQ. The CDR3 DNA reads TGTGCCAGCAGCCTGGGACAGGGACCTCTCTCCTACGAGCAGTACTTC. Translating gives CASSLGQGPLSYEQYF.

The table lists this clonotype with a few counts. Here the CDR3 DNA reads TGTGCCAGCAGCTCTAGACAGGGGGGAGCCAAAAACATTCAGTACTTC. Translated: CASSSRQGGAKNIQYF. J is TRBJ2-4 and V is TRBV7-8, with 9 bases lining up with TRBD1. With V trimmed by 4 bases and J by 0 bases, 4 bases remained unmatched. The CDR3 extends over 16 amino acids. Germline V gene sequence: CDR1 SGHVS, CDR2 FQNEAQ.

This clonotype was recorded at least ten times. The chain combines TRBV7-9 with TRBJ1-5, with TRBD1 as a possible D gene (6 bases). The CDR3 length is 16 residues. Germline V gene sequence: CDR1 SEHNR, CDR2 FQNEAQ (reference sequence). V was cut by 0 bases and J by 1 base, with 10 bases left in between. CDR3 sequence: CASSLAGGASNQPQHF. CDR3 in DNA: TGTGCCAGCAGCTTAGCGGGGGGCGCGAGCAATCAGCCCCAGCATTTT.

This chain connects TRBV9 to TRBJ2-5; D perhaps matches TRBD2 (6 bases). With 0 bases removed from V and 5 bases from J, the gap between germline ends came to 11 bases. Germline values: CDR1 SGDLS, CDR2 YYNGEE. The CDR3 contains 14 residues. CDR3 loop: CASSVGASVETQYF. CDR3 sequence (DNA): TGTGCCAGCAGCGTAGGGGCTAGCGTTGAGACCCAGTACTTC.

The rearrangement joins TRBV24-1 to TRBJ2-2; possibly TRBD1 or TRBD2 for D (5 bases each). Per germline, CDR1 KGHDR and CDR2 SFDVKD. V was shortened by 5 bases and J by 3 bases, with 15 bases between the two germline ends. The CDR3 totals 16 residues. CDR3 nucleotide sequence: TGTGCCACCAGTGGTCCGGGACCCGCGGACACCGGGGAGCTGTTTTTT. Translating gives CATSGPGPADTGELFF.

This clonotype came up many times. This chain links TRBV7-2 with TRBJ2-1; TRBD2 agrees at 11 bases. The CDR3 extends over 15 amino acids. Germline V gene lookup returns CDR1 SGHTA and CDR2 FQGNSA. V lost 5 bases, J lost 7 bases, and 7 bases stayed unmatched. CDR3 in DNA: TGTGCCAGCAGCGGGGGACTAGCGGCCTCAAATGAGCAGTTCTTC. Its protein is CASSGGLAASNEQFF.

J is TRBJ2-3 and V is TRBV23-1, with unresolved D. TRBV23-1 is filed as an ORF, its function uncertain. The CDR3 is made up of 14 amino acids. Trimming shortened V by 4 bases and J by 1 base, and 9 bases separated the two germline ends. CDR3 region: CASSLCWGTDTQYF. The CDR3 DNA reads TGCGCCAGCAGTCTTTGTTGGGGCACAGATACGCAGTATTTT.

The chain is built from TRBV12-3 or TRBV12-4 and TRBJ2-7, with D possibly being TRBD1 or TRBD2 (5 bases each). Trimming took 6 bases from V and 5 from J, leaving 14 bases between them. This CDR3 spans 13 amino acids. This CDR3 reads CASRPTGTDEQYF. Here the CDR3 DNA reads TGTGCCAGCAGACCTACCGGGACGGACGAGCAGTACTTC.

The genes are TRBV5-1 and TRBJ2-3; weak D call: TRBD2 (6 bases). Trimming stripped 1 base from V and 1 base from J, with 16 bases between. The CDR3 is made up of 17 amino acids. Germline V gene lookup returns CDR1 SGHRS and CDR2 YFSETQ. CDR3 sequence (DNA): TGCGCCAGCAGCTTGTGGAAGGGCGGGGATCGCACAGATACGCAGTATTTT. Translation: CASSLWKGGDRTDTQYF. The full variable domain, completed using reference TRBV5-1 and TRBJ2-3, is KAGVTQTPRYLIKTRGQQVTLSCSPISGHRSVSWYQQTPGQGLQFLFEYFSETQRNKGNFPGRFSGRQFSNSRSEMNVSTLELGDSALYLCASSLWKGGDRTDTQYFGPGTRLTVL.

In its sample, this clonotype was seen a few times. This chain connects TRBV18 to TRBJ2-3, with D maybe TRBD2 (6 bases). Germline assignment: CDR1 KGHSH and CDR2 LQKENI. V lost 2 bases and J 1 base, leaving 13 bases between the germline ends. The CDR3 has 16 residues. CDR3 DNA: TGTGCCAGCTCACCATCCGCGGGGACCCGCACAGATACGCAGTATTTT. Its protein is CASSPSAGTRTDTQYF.

Many counts were recorded for this clonotype. The chain is built from TRBV11-2 and TRBJ2-7, with D unresolved. Deletions cut 0 bases from V and 2 bases from J, with 2 bases between. The CDR3 runs to 12 residues. In germline, CDR1 is SGHAT, CDR2 FQNNGV. The CDR3 spells CASSLEAYEQYF. The DNA of the CDR3 is TGTGCCAGCAGCTTAGAAGCCTACGAGCAGTACTTC.

This clonotype was seen more than once but under ten times. The V and J genes are TRBV9 and TRBJ1-2, with D unclear. Germline lookup yields CDR1 SGDLS and CDR2 YYNGEE. The germline V and J ends were trimmed by 0 bases and 8 bases, with 11 bases remaining between them. The CDR3 covers 13 residues. The DNA of the CDR3 is TGTGCCAGCAGCGTAGAACAGTGGTCGGGCTACACCTTC. Translated, it gives CASSVEQWSGYTF. Variable domain in full (rest from reference TRBV9 and TRBJ1-2): DSGVTQTPKHLITATGQRVTLRCSPRSGDLSVYWYQQSLDQGLQFLIQYYNGEERAKGNILERFSAQQFPDLHSELNLSSLELGDSALYFCASSVEQWSGYTFGSGTRLTVV.

The chain couples TRBV7-6 to TRBJ1-3; no firm D call. CDR3 length: 15 residues. Germline V gives CDR1 SGHVS, CDR2 FNYEAQ. Between the trimmed V and J ends, which lost 5 bases and 0 bases, there was a span of 11 bases. The CDR3 region is CASSPGSSSGNTIYF. DNA of the CDR3: TGTGCCAGCAGCCCCGGCTCGAGCTCTGGAAACACCATATATTTT.

The chain is built from TRBV30 and TRBJ2-7; D may be TRBD2 (5 bases). This CDR3 is 12 amino acids long. Germline V lookup: CDR1 GTSNPN, CDR2 SVGIG (reference sequence). V lost 4 bases to trimming and J lost 0 bases, with 7 bases between them. As DNA, the CDR3 is TGTGCCTGGAAACGGGGCTCCTACGAGCAGTACTTC. This codes for CAWKRGSYEQYF.